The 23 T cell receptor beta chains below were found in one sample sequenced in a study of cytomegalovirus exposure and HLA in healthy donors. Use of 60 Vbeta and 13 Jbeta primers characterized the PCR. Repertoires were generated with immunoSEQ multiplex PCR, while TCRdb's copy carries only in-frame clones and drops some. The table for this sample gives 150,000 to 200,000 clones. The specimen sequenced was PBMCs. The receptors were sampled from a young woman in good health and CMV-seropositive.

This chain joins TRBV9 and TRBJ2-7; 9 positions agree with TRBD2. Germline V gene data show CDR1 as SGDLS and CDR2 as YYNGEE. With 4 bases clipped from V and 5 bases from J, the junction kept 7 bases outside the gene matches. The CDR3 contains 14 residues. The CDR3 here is CASSRASGNDEQYF. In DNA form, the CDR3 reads TGTGCCAGCAGCAGGGCTAGCGGGAACGACGAGCAGTACTTC.

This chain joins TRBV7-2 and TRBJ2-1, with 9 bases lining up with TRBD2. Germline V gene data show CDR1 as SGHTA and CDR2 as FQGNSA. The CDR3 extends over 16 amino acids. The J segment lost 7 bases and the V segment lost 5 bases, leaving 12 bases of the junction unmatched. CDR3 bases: TGTGCCAGCAGCCTAATAGCGGGAGCGATGGGTAATGAGCAGTTCTTC. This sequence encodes CASSLIAGAMGNEQFF. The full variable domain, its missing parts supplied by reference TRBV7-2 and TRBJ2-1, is GAGVSQSPSNKVTEKGKDVELRCDPISGHTALYWYRQSLGQGLEFLIYFQGNSAPDKSGLPSDRFSAERTGGSVSTLTIQRTQQEDSAVYLCASSLIAGAMGNEQFFGPGTRLTVL.

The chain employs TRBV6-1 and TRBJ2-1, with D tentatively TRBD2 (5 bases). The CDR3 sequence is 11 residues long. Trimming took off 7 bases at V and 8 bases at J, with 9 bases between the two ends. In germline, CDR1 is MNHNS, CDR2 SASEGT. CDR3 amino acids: CASTAGYEQFF. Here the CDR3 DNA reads TGTGCCAGCACCGCGGGCTATGAGCAGTTCTTC.

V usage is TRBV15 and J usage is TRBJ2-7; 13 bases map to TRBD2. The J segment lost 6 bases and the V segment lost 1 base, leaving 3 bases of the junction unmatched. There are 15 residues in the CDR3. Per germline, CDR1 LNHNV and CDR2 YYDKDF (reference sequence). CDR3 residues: CATSRGTSGRGEQYF. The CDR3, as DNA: TGTGCCACCAGCAGAGGGACTAGCGGGAGAGGCGAGCAGTACTTC.

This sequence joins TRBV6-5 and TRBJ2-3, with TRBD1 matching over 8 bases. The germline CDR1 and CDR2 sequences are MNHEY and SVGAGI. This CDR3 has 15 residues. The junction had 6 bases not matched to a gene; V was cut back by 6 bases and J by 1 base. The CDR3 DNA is TGTGCCAGCAGCAGGACAGGGACCCGCACAGATACGCAGTATTTT. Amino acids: CASSRTGTRTDTQYF.

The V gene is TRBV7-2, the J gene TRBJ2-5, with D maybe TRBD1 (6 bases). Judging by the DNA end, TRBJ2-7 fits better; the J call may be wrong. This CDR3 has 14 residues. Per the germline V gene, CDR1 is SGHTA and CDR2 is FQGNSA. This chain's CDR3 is CASSLWDNSYEQYF. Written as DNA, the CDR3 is TGTGCCAGCAGCCTATGGGACAACTCCTACGAGCAGTACTTC.

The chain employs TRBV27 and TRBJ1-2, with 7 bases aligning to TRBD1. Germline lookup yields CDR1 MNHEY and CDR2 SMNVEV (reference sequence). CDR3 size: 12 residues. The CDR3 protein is CAVAGGAYGYTF. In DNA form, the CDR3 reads TGTGCGGTGGCAGGGGGAGCCTATGGCTACACCTTC.

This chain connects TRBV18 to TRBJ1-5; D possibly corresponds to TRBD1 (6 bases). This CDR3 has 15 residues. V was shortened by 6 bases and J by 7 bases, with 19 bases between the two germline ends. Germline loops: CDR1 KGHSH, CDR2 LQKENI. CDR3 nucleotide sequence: TGTGCCAGCTCGCCCAACCCAGGGGTTAAGCAGCCCCAGCATTTT. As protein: CASSPNPGVKQPQHF.

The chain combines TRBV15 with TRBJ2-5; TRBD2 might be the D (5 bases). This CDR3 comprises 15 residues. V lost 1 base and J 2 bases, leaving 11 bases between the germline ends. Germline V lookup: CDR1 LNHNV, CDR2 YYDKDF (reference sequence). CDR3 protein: CATSRGFGLQETQYF. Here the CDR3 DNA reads TGTGCCACCAGCAGAGGATTCGGACTTCAAGAGACCCAGTACTTC.

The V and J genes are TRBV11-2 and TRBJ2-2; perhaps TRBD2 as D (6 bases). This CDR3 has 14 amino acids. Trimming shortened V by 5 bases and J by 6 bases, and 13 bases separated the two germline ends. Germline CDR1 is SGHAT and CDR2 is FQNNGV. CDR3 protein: CASSEGRRAGELFF. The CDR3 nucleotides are TGTGCCAGCAGCGAGGGGAGGCGGGCCGGGGAGCTGTTTTTT.

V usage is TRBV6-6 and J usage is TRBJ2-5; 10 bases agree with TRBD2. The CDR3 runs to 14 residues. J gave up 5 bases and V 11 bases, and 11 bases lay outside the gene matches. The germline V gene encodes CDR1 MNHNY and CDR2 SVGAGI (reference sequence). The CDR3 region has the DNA TGTGCCTCGGTTCAGCGGGGGGGCGGGGAGACCCAGTACTTC. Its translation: CASVQRGGGETQYF.

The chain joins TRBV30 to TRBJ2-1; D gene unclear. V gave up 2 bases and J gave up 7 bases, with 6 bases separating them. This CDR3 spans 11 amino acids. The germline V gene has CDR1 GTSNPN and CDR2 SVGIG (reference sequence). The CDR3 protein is CAWSPLNEQFF. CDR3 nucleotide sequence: TGTGCCTGGAGTCCTCTAAATGAGCAGTTCTTC.

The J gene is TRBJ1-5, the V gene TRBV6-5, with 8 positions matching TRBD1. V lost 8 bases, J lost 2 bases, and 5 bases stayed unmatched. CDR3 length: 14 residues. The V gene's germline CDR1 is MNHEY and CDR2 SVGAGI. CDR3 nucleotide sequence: TGTGCCAGCCTCAGGGGGCTGTGCAATCAGCCCCAGCATTTT. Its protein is CASLRGLCNQPQHF.

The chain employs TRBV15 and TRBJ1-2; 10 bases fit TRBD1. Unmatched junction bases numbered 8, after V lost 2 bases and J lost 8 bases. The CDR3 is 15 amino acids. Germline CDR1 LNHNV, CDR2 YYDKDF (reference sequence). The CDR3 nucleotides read TGTGCCACCAGCAGACCGGGACAGGGGATTCGCGGCTACACCTTC. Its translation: CATSRPGQGIRGYTF.

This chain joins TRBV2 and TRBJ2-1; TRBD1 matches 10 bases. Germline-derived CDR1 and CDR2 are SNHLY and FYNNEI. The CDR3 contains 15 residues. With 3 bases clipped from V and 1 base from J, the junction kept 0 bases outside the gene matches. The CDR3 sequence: CASSEDRGSYNEQFF. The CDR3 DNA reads TGTGCCAGCAGTGAGGACAGGGGGTCCTACAATGAGCAGTTCTTC. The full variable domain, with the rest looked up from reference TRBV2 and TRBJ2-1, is EPEVTQTPSHQVTQMGQEVILRCVPISNHLYFYWYRQILGQKVEFLVSFYNNEISEKSEIFDDQFSVERPDGSNFTLKIRSTKLEDSAMYFCASSEDRGSYNEQFFGPGTRLTVL.

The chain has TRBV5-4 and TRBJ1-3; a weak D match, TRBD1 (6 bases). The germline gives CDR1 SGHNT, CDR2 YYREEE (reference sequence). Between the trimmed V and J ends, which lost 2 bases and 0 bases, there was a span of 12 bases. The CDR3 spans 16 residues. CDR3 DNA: TGTGCCAGCAGCTTTCAGGGGCTAACCTCTGGAAACACCATATATTTT. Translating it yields CASSFQGLTSGNTIYF.

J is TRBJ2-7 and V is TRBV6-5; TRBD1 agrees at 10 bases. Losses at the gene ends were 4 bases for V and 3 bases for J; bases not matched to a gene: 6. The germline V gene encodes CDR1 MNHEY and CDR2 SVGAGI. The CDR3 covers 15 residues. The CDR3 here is CASSSPGTGVYEQYF. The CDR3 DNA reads TGTGCCAGCAGTTCCCCCGGGACAGGGGTCTACGAGCAGTACTTC.

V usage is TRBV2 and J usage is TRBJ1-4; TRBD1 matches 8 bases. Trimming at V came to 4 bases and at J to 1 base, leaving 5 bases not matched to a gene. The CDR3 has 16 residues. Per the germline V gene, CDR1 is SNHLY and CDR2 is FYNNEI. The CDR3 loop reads CASSVQGGGTNEKLFF. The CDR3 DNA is TGTGCCAGCAGTGTACAGGGGGGCGGAACTAATGAAAAACTGTTTTTT.

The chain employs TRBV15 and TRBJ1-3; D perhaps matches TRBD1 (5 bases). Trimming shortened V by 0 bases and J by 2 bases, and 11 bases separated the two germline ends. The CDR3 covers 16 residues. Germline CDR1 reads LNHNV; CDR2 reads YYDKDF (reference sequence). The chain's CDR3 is CATSRDRAGTGNTIYF. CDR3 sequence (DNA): TGTGCCACCAGCAGAGATAGGGCAGGGACTGGAAACACCATATATTTT.

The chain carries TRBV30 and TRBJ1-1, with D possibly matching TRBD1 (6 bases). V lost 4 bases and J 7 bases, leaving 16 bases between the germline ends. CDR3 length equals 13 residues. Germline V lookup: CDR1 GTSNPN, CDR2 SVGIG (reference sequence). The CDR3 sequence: CAWNRESSDEAFF. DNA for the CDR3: TGTGCCTGGAACAGGGAATCGTCCGATGAAGCTTTCTTT.

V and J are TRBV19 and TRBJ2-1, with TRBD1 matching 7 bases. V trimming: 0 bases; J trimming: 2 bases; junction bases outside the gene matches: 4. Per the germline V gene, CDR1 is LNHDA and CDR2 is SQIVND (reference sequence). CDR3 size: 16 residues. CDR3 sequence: CASSIDPGGPYNEQFF. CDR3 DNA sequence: TGTGCCAGTAGTATAGACCCAGGGGGACCCTACAATGAGCAGTTCTTC.

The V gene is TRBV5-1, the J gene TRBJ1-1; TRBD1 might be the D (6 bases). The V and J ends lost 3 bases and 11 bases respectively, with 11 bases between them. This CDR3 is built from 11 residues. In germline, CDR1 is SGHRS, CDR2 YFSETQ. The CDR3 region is CASSSDRRAFF. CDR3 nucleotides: TGCGCCAGCAGCTCAGACAGGCGGGCTTTCTTT.

The CDR3 spells CASSDRGRNEAFF. CDR3 nucleotides: TGTGCCAGCAGTGACAGGGGGCGGAATGAAGCTTTCTTT. This chain links TRBV2 with TRBJ1-1; 8 bases agree with TRBD1. The J segment lost 7 bases and the V segment lost 3 bases, leaving 4 bases of the junction unmatched. CDR3 length equals 13 residues. The germline V gene encodes CDR1 SNHLY and CDR2 FYNNEI.